Following are 18 T cell receptor beta chains from one sample sequenced in a study of T cells after yellow fever vaccination. TCRdb re-derived calls from the 5' RACE reads in MiXCR, one entry per CDR3 protein. Of about 170,000 distinct CDR3 sequences in the sample, 11% are singletons; the top ten hold around 34%. Specimen: CD8+ T cells sorted from PBMCs, collected 15 days after the yellow fever booster vaccination. These receptors originate from a man aged 18 to 30 who received the YFV17D yellow fever vaccine.

In this sample, this clonotype turned up a few times. The V gene is TRBV4-3, the J gene TRBJ2-4; the D call may be TRBD1 or TRBD2 (5 bases each). Deletions cut 0 bases from V and 8 bases from J, with 17 bases between. CDR1 and CDR2 (germline): LGHNA, YSLEER. The CDR3 sequence is 16 residues long. The CDR3, as DNA: TGCGCCAGCAGCCAAGATTATCTCGGGACGGCGGACATTCAGTACTTC. Protein product: CASSQDYLGTADIQYF.

In its sample, this clonotype was seen a few times. CDR3 residues: CASSHLEIEGPGLLNTEAFF. CDR3 coding DNA: TGTGCCAGCAGCCACCTAGAAATTGAGGGTCCTGGACTGTTGAACACTGAAGCTTTCTTT. The gene calls are TRBV6-1 and TRBJ1-1; D gene uncertain. V lost 6 bases and J lost 0, with 29 bases in between. From germline, CDR1 is MNHNS and CDR2 SASEGT. This CDR3 region has 20 residues.

In its sample, this clonotype is medium-sized (0.01 to 0.1%). The genes are TRBV4-1 and TRBJ2-2, with 7 nucleotides matching TRBD1. This CDR3 region has 17 residues. Germline assignment: CDR1 MGHRA and CDR2 YSYEKL. V gave up 3 bases and J gave up 0 bases; unmatched junction bases: 7. The DNA for the CDR3 is TGCGCCAGCAGCCAGCCTCCAGGGGGTCCGAACACCGGGGAGCTGTTTTTT. Translation gives CASSQPPGGPNTGELFF.

J is TRBJ2-1 and V is TRBV5-1; 7 nucleotides match TRBD2. Germline-derived CDR1 and CDR2 are SGHRS and YFSETQ. This CDR3 comprises 13 residues. After removal of 7 bases from V and 10 bases from J, the junction contained 11 bases not matched to a gene. Written as DNA, the CDR3 is TGCGCCAGCCCAGCGGGGCGACTCGGGGAGCAGTTCTTC. Protein sequence: CASPAGRLGEQFF.

This clonotype was counted between two and nine times. The rearrangement joins TRBV5-5 to TRBJ2-1; D possibly matches TRBD1 or TRBD2 (5 bases each). V lost 0 bases to trimming and J lost 9 bases, with 13 bases between them. The CDR3 loop spans 14 amino acids. Germline lookup yields CDR1 SGHKS and CDR2 YYEKEE (reference sequence). The CDR3 protein is CASSLVTVGGEQFF. The CDR3 DNA reads TGTGCCAGCAGCTTGGTGACAGTTGGGGGTGAGCAGTTCTTC.

This clonotype was detected a few times. The gene calls are TRBV7-2 and TRBJ2-7, with D unclear. The ends were cut back, 5 bases at V and 3 bases at J, with 14 bases in the middle. The length of the CDR3 is 14 residues. Germline CDR1 SGHTA, CDR2 FQGNSA. The DNA of the CDR3 is TGTGCCAGCAGCCCACCCGACGTATACTACGAGCAGTACTTC. This sequence encodes CASSPPDVYYEQYF.

The sample holds a few counts of this clonotype. The chain uses TRBV12-3 or TRBV12-4 and TRBJ2-7, with 8 bases identical to TRBD1. Losses at the gene ends were 2 bases for V and 3 bases for J; bases not matched to a gene: 3. The CDR3 is 14 residues long. This CDR3 reads CASSLQGTGYEQYF. The DNA of the CDR3 is TGTGCCAGCAGTTTACAGGGGACAGGCTACGAGCAGTACTTC.

The CDR3 region is CASSYSAGANQPQHF. The DNA of the CDR3 is TGTGCCAGCAGTTACTCGGCAGGGGCGAATCAGCCCCAGCATTTT. The chain joins TRBV6-5 to TRBJ1-5; a weak D match, TRBD1 (6 bases). V lost 0 bases and J lost 4, with 10 bases in between. The CDR3 runs to 15 residues. The V gene's germline CDR1 is MNHEY and CDR2 SVGAGI.

V and J are TRBV4-2 and TRBJ2-1; D tentatively fits TRBD1 or TRBD2 (5 bases each). This CDR3 has 16 amino acids. V lost 4 bases, J lost 10 bases, and 23 bases lay in between. CDR1 and CDR2 from the germline V gene are LGHNA and YNFKEQ. In nucleotides, the CDR3 is TGTGCCAGCAGCCTTCACGTAGGGACGCGGAATCACGAGCAGTTCTTC. It encodes CASSLHVGTRNHEQFF.

The chain uses TRBV2 and TRBJ2-3; D may be TRBD1 (6 bases). The V end lost 6 bases, the J end lost 2 bases, and 18 bases lay between the germline ends. Germline V gene data show CDR1 as SNHLY and CDR2 as FYNNEI. This CDR3 contains 16 residues. CDR3 DNA: TGTGCCAGCAGCACCGACAGGATGGGGTCCACAGATACGCAGTATTTT. This gives the protein CASSTDRMGSTDTQYF.

This chain connects TRBV11-1 to TRBJ2-1; D remains ambiguous. Germline V gene sequence: CDR1 SGHAT, CDR2 FQDESV (reference sequence). The CDR3 spans 16 residues. The V end was cut by 5 bases, the J end by 0 bases, with 14 bases between. The CDR3 sequence is CASSEIKLSSYNEQFF. CDR3 in DNA: TGTGCCAGCAGCGAGATAAAACTCTCCTCCTACAATGAGCAGTTCTTC.

This clonotype was detected only a few times. The V call is TRBV20-1, the J call TRBJ2-1, with 9 bases identical to TRBD2. Losses at the gene ends were 2 bases for V and 6 bases for J; bases not matched to a gene: 8. From germline, CDR1 is DFQATT and CDR2 SNEGSKA (reference sequence). The CDR3 runs to 15 residues. CDR3 in amino acids: CSARPETSGFNEQFF. The CDR3 nucleotides read TGCAGTGCTAGACCCGAGACTAGCGGCTTCAATGAGCAGTTCTTC.

V usage is TRBV10-2 and J usage is TRBJ2-1; possibly TRBD1 or TRBD2 for D (6 bases each). This CDR3 has 15 residues. V dropped 4 bases and J dropped 3 bases, with 13 bases sitting between them. Germline loops: CDR1 WSHSY, CDR2 SAAADI. The CDR3 nucleotides read TGCGCCAGCAGTGTTCCCGGGGGCGACTACAATGAGCAGTTCTTC. Translated, it gives CASSVPGGDYNEQFF.

Only a few counts were recorded for this clonotype. J is TRBJ2-3 and V is TRBV6-2 or TRBV6-3, with 9 bases identical to TRBD1. This CDR3 comprises 16 residues. V dropped 5 bases and J dropped 3; count of bases not matched to a gene: 9. Germline CDR1 reads MNHEY; CDR2 reads SVGEGT. The CDR3, as DNA: TGTGCCAGCAGTCCTTCGCCCGGGACAGGGACAGATACGCAGTATTTT. It encodes CASSPSPGTGTDTQYF.

The chain employs TRBV20-1 and TRBJ2-7; D uncertain. The CDR3 runs 13 residues. CDR1 DFQATT and CDR2 SNEGSKA come from the germline V gene (reference sequence). With 1 base removed from V and 1 base from J, the gap between germline ends came to 8 bases. The chain's CDR3 is CSARGPPSYEQYF. The DNA of the CDR3 is TGCAGTGCTAGAGGGCCCCCTTCCTACGAGCAGTACTTC.

The rearrangement uses TRBV7-8 and TRBJ1-1; possible D gene TRBD1, 6 bases. Germline V gives CDR1 SGHVS, CDR2 FQNEAQ. The CDR3 covers 13 residues. V lost 2 bases and J lost 7, with 11 bases in between. The CDR3 region has the DNA TGTGCCAGCAGCTTATCAGGGGAGGTTGAAGCTTTCTTT. Protein product: CASSLSGEVEAFF.

Comment on this clonotype: This may stem from a read error, because a much larger clone lies one nucleotide away. The chain recombines TRBV6-2 or TRBV6-3 with TRBJ2-2; unclear D gene. The CDR3 spans 13 residues. The V and J ends lost 1 base and 3 bases respectively, with 3 bases between them. Per germline, CDR1 MNHEY and CDR2 SVGEGT. The CDR3 DNA is TGTGCCAGCAGTTACTTTGACACCGGGGAGCTGTTTTTT. Residues: CASSYFDTGELFF.

The chain is built from TRBV3-1 and TRBJ1-6; a possible D gene is TRBD1 (6 bases). Trimming pared 5 bases from V and 6 bases from J, leaving 20 bases between. The V gene's germline CDR1 is LGHDT and CDR2 YNNKEL (reference sequence). The CDR3 spans 17 residues. For the CDR3, the DNA is TGTGCCAGCAGCTTCGGACTCCCAGGGGTGGCTAATTCACCCCTCCACTTT. Translating it yields CASSFGLPGVANSPLHF.